The 30 T cell receptor beta chains reported below all come from one sample, sequenced in a study of shared clonotypes between healthy human individuals. Repertoires were generated with immunoSEQ multiplex PCR, while TCRdb's copy carries only in-frame clones and drops some. This table has about 1.1 million clones, around three quarters appearing once. The source material was memory CD4+ T cells from PBMCs. As for subset: CD45RA-negative fraction. The receptors were sampled from a man younger than 35 in good health. Some clones in this sample may be carry-over from other donors' samples.

This chain uses TRBV5-1 with TRBJ1-2; TRBD1 agrees at 9 bases. The CDR3 extends over 14 amino acids. The germline V gene encodes CDR1 SGHRS and CDR2 YFSETQ. V lost 4 bases and J lost 3; bases outside the gene matches: 4. The CDR3 sequence is CASSITGGYYGYTF. The CDR3 DNA sequence: TGCGCCAGCAGCATAACAGGGGGCTACTATGGCTACACCTTC.

The genes are TRBV28 and TRBJ1-1; tentatively, D is TRBD1 (5 bases). The CDR3 spans 13 residues. Per the germline V gene, CDR1 is MDHEN and CDR2 is SYDVKM. The germline V and J ends were trimmed by 5 bases and 7 bases, with 14 bases remaining between them. CDR3 region: CASSGGGWFEAFF. CDR3 nucleotides: TGTGCCAGCAGTGGCGGGGGATGGTTTGAAGCTTTCTTT. Together with reference TRBV28 and TRBJ1-1, the CDR3 gives the full variable domain: DVKVTQSSRYLVKRTGEKVFLECVQDMDHENMFWYRQDPGLGLRLIYFSYDVKMKEKGDIPEGYSVSREKKERFSLILESASTNQTSMYLCASSGGGWFEAFFGQGTRLTVV.

As regards this clone: A read error is possible here, since a much larger clone lies one base away. The chain links TRBV27 to TRBJ1-5; TRBD1 agrees at 7 bases. CDR1 and CDR2 from the germline V gene are MNHEY and SMNVEV (reference sequence). The CDR3 has 14 amino acids. V lost 6 bases and J lost 2; bases outside the gene matches: 4. CDR3 nucleotide sequence: TGTGCCAGCAGGCCCGACAGGGGCAATCAGCCCCAGCATTTT. Translating gives CASRPDRGNQPQHF.

CDR3 coding DNA: TGTGCCAGCTCACCAGGGACAGGGATTACCAATGAGCAGTTCTTC. Translation: CASSPGTGITNEQFF. V and J are TRBV18 and TRBJ2-1, with 9 bases lining up with TRBD1. Germline V gene sequence: CDR1 KGHSH, CDR2 LQKENI. The V segment lost 2 bases and the J segment 6 bases; nucleotides outside the gene matches: 5. The CDR3 has 15 amino acids. Complete variable domain (other parts from reference TRBV18 and TRBJ2-1): NAGVMQNPRHLVRRRGQEARLRCSPMKGHSHVYWYRQLPEEGLKFMVYLQKENIIDESGMPKERFSAEFPKEGPSILRIQQVVRGDSAAYFCASSPGTGITNEQFFGPGTRLTVL.

The J gene is TRBJ1-3, the V gene TRBV4-3; 8 positions match TRBD1. Trimming took 0 bases from V and 4 from J; bases not matched to a gene: 2. Germline loops: CDR1 LGHNA, CDR2 YSLEER. The CDR3 covers 15 residues. CDR3 coding DNA: TGCGCCAGCAGCCAAGATTCAGGGGGCGGAAACACCATATATTTT. This codes for CASSQDSGGGNTIYF.

This chain connects TRBV5-1 to TRBJ1-1, with TRBD1 as a possible D gene (6 bases). Germline V CDR1 and CDR2: SGHRS, YFSETQ. V was shortened by 3 bases and J by 4 bases, with 10 bases between the two germline ends. The CDR3 length is 13 residues. The CDR3 DNA follows: TGCGCCAGCAGCTGGGACACTACCACTGAAGCTTTCTTT. Protein: CASSWDTTTEAFF.

J is TRBJ2-3 and V is TRBV15, with 10 nucleotides matching TRBD2. The J segment lost 3 bases and the V segment lost 0 bases, leaving 9 bases of the junction unmatched. The germline V gene encodes CDR1 LNHNV and CDR2 YYDKDF (reference sequence). CDR3 length: 18 residues. In nucleotides, the CDR3 is TGTGCCACCAGCAGAGATATACGGGTAGCGGGAGGAACAGATACGCAGTATTTT. It specifies CATSRDIRVAGGTDTQYF.

The rearrangement joins TRBV7-9 to TRBJ2-7, with 7 bases fitting TRBD2. The V and J ends lost 8 bases and 4 bases, in that order; junction bases with no gene match: 5. The germline V gene encodes CDR1 SEHNR and CDR2 FQNEAQ (reference sequence). The CDR3 has 12 residues. CDR3 DNA: TGTGCCAGCGGACTAGGTACTTACGAGCAGTACTTC. Translating it yields CASGLGTYEQYF.

The gene calls are TRBV28 and TRBJ2-2; 8 positions agree with TRBD1. The CDR3 is 15 amino acids. Germline V lookup: CDR1 MDHEN, CDR2 SYDVKM. Losses at the gene ends were 7 bases for V and 5 bases for J; bases not matched to a gene: 9. The CDR3 region has the DNA TGTGCCAGCAAGGCAGGGACAGGAGGGACCGGGGAGCTGTTTTTT. It codes for CASKAGTGGTGELFF.

To note about this clone: This same CDR3 is encoded by further DNA sequences in the sample. V usage is TRBV11-1 and J usage is TRBJ1-1; D gene ambiguous. This CDR3 spans 13 amino acids. V gave up 1 base and J gave up 7 bases, with 10 bases separating them. CDR1 is SGHAT, CDR2 FQDESV, per germline (reference sequence). This CDR3 reads CASSLVSGGEAFF. The CDR3 nucleotides are TGTGCCAGCAGCTTAGTATCAGGAGGTGAAGCTTTCTTT.

V gene TRBV10-3 combines with J gene TRBJ2-5, with D hard to call. The germline V gene has CDR1 ENHRY and CDR2 SYGVKD. The CDR3 loop spans 15 amino acids. V was cut by 5 bases and J by 2 bases, with 15 bases left in between. CDR3: CAISHQNLGQETQYF. The CDR3 DNA is TGTGCCATCAGTCACCAAAACCTGGGGCAAGAGACCCAGTACTTC.

As for this clone: Different DNA sequences within this sample yield the same CDR3. The chain employs TRBV5-1 and TRBJ1-1; D not certain. V shed 1 base and J shed 0 bases, with 4 bases lying between them. The CDR3 runs to 13 residues. Germline loops: CDR1 SGHRS, CDR2 YFSETQ. The CDR3 protein is CASSLFMNTEAFF. The CDR3 DNA follows: TGCGCCAGCAGCTTGTTTATGAACACTGAAGCTTTCTTT.

The chain employs TRBV19 and TRBJ1-2; D is ambiguous. V was trimmed by 5 bases and J by 2 bases, leaving 12 bases between them. Germline lookup yields CDR1 LNHDA and CDR2 SQIVND (reference sequence). The CDR3 loop spans 14 amino acids. CDR3 nucleotide sequence: TGTGCCAGTAGTGTGGCAGCTATAAACTATGGCTACACCTTC. It yields the protein CASSVAAINYGYTF.

The rearrangement joins TRBV4-2 to TRBJ2-2; 7 nucleotides agree with TRBD2. Germline CDR1 and CDR2: LGHNA and YNFKEQ. J gave up 1 base and V 5 bases, and 10 bases lay outside the gene matches. The CDR3 sequence is 17 residues long. The DNA of the CDR3 is TGTGCCAGCAGCAGCCGCCTAGCGGAGGGGAACACCGGGGAGCTGTTTTTT. Translated: CASSSRLAEGNTGELFF.

The V and J genes are TRBV5-6 and TRBJ2-1, with 15 nucleotides matching TRBD2. The CDR3 runs 16 residues. The germline CDR1 and CDR2 sequences are SGHDT and YYEEEE. Trimming removed 6 bases from V and 10 bases from J; junction bases left unmatched: 11. For the CDR3, the DNA is TGTGCCAGCATCCGGAGAGGACTAGCGGGAGGGAAAGAGCAGTTCTTC. Amino acid sequence: CASIRRGLAGGKEQFF.

This clone showed up just once. Here the CDR3 DNA reads TGCACCAGCAGCCGAACCCGACAGGGGCGCACAGATACGCAGTATTTT. Translation: CTSSRTRQGRTDTQYF. The chain is built from TRBV1 and TRBJ2-3; the table's D call TRBD1 went unverified against the DNA. TRBV1 is termed a pseudogene. The CDR3 consists of 16 residues.

The V call is TRBV5-1, the J call TRBJ2-7; D unclear. This CDR3 has 15 residues. Germline CDR1 and CDR2: SGHRS and YFSETQ. V gave up 2 bases and J gave up 3 bases, with 15 bases separating them. The CDR3 region has the DNA TGCGCCAGCAGCTTCGGAGAGGCGACACTCTACGAGCAGTACTTC. Its translation: CASSFGEATLYEQYF.

J is TRBJ1-5 and V is TRBV28; D uncertain. Deletions cut 11 bases from V and 0 bases from J, with 17 bases between. The CDR3 sequence is 15 residues long. Germline CDR1 and CDR2: MDHEN and SYDVKM. The CDR3 sequence: CASLSGDYSNQPQHF. The DNA of the CDR3 is TGTGCCTCACTTTCCGGGGATTATAGCAATCAGCCCCAGCATTTT.

V usage is TRBV6-1 and J usage is TRBJ1-2, with D tentatively TRBD1 (5 bases). There are 15 residues in the CDR3. Deletions cut 7 bases from V and 1 base from J, with 16 bases between. Per the germline V gene, CDR1 is MNHNS and CDR2 is SASEGT. CDR3 sequence (DNA): TGTGCCAGCAACCTAGACAGAGCTGATAACTATGGCTACACCTTC. It yields the protein CASNLDRADNYGYTF.

The chain is built from TRBV28 and TRBJ2-6; D is unresolved. Trimming took 3 bases from V and 2 from J, leaving 8 bases between them. This CDR3 region has 15 residues. From germline, CDR1 is MDHEN and CDR2 SYDVKM. The CDR3 region has the DNA TGTGCCAGCAGTTTGATCACTCCTGGGGCCAACGTCCTGACTTTC. This encodes CASSLITPGANVLTF.

The J gene is TRBJ1-5, the V gene TRBV30; D is possibly TRBD1 (5 bases). Per the germline V gene, CDR1 is GTSNPN and CDR2 is SVGIG (reference sequence). With 3 bases removed from V and 2 bases from J, the gap between germline ends came to 11 bases. This CDR3 region has 14 residues. The CDR3 here is CAWSRAQGNQPQHF. CDR3 nucleotide sequence: TGTGCCTGGAGCAGGGCTCAGGGCAATCAGCCCCAGCATTTT.

The chain links TRBV28 to TRBJ1-1, with a weak D call TRBD1 (6 bases). Trimming took off 5 bases at V and 4 bases at J, with 17 bases between the two ends. The CDR3 totals 15 residues. Germline V CDR1 and CDR2: MDHEN, SYDVKM. The CDR3 DNA sequence: TGTGCCAGCAGTATCCACAGGGTGGGGAGCACTGAAGCTTTCTTT. Its translation: CASSIHRVGSTEAFF.

This clone was detected many times. The chain carries TRBV28 and TRBJ2-2; 8 positions agree with TRBD1. Germline V gives CDR1 MDHEN, CDR2 SYDVKM. V shed 5 bases and J 4 bases; nucleotides not matched to a gene: 6. This CDR3 is built from 15 residues. The CDR3 DNA is TGTGCCAGCAGTCAGGGGGCGCGTCGCACCGGGGAGCTGTTTTTT. Translated: CASSQGARRTGELFF.

The chain carries TRBV7-3 and TRBJ2-3; perhaps TRBD2 as D (6 bases). Germline V gene sequence: CDR1 SGHTA, CDR2 FQGTGA. The CDR3 length is 18 residues. The V end lost 2 bases, the J end lost 0 bases, and 18 bases lay between the germline ends. The CDR3 spells CASSLAGTRGGSTDTQYF. The CDR3 bases are TGTGCCAGCAGCTTAGCGGGAACTAGGGGCGGAAGCACAGATACGCAGTATTTT.

J is TRBJ2-7 and V is TRBV7-2; a possible D gene is TRBD2 (6 bases). Germline CDR1 reads SGHTA; CDR2 reads FQGNSA. This CDR3 is built from 15 residues. Trimming pared 1 base from V and 4 bases from J, leaving 14 bases between. The CDR3 coding sequence is TGTGCCAGCAGCTTAGGTACGGGAGATACTTACGAGCAGTACTTC. It yields the protein CASSLGTGDTYEQYF.

This chain uses TRBV7-9 with TRBJ2-3, with D unclear. V lost 1 base and J lost 2, with 7 bases in between. This CDR3 has 14 residues. From germline, CDR1 is SEHNR and CDR2 FQNEAQ (reference sequence). CDR3 in amino acids: CASSLGVITDTQYF. DNA for the CDR3: TGTGCCAGCAGCTTAGGAGTAATCACAGATACGCAGTATTTT.

The genes are TRBV11-1 and TRBJ2-1; no definite D call. V lost 7 bases and J lost 9, with 16 bases in between. The CDR3 extends over 13 amino acids. The germline V gene encodes CDR1 SGHAT and CDR2 FQDESV (reference sequence). This chain's CDR3 is CASTEPVLGEQFF. CDR3 nucleotide sequence: TGTGCCAGCACCGAACCAGTTCTAGGTGAGCAGTTCTTC.

V gene TRBV6-5 combines with J gene TRBJ1-4; D gene ambiguous. Trimming shortened V by 0 bases and J by 1 base, and 9 bases separated the two germline ends. CDR3 size: 16 residues. The germline gives CDR1 MNHEY, CDR2 SVGAGI. In nucleotides, the CDR3 is TGTGCCAGCAGTTACTCGATTTTCCGAACTAATGAAAAACTGTTTTTT. It translates to CASSYSIFRTNEKLFF.

The rearrangement links TRBV30 to TRBJ1-5; D gene unclear. V lost 4 bases, J lost 7 bases, and 14 bases lay in between. The CDR3 totals 13 residues. Germline-derived CDR1 and CDR2 are GTSNPN and SVGIG (reference sequence). CDR3 amino acids: CAWTSDEGQPQHF. For the CDR3, the DNA is TGTGCCTGGACCTCGGACGAGGGACAGCCCCAGCATTTT.

This clone was counted between two and nine times. This sample also contains other DNA sequences that code for the same CDR3. The J gene is TRBJ2-3, the V gene TRBV18, with a tentative D call TRBD2 (5 bases). The V gene's germline CDR1 is KGHSH and CDR2 LQKENI. This CDR3 has 14 residues. V was shortened by 2 bases and J by 4 bases, with 10 bases between the two germline ends. The chain's CDR3 is CASSPGLAADTQYF. CDR3 coding DNA: TGTGCCAGCTCACCAGGCCTAGCTGCAGATACGCAGTATTTT. Complete variable domain (other parts from reference TRBV18 and TRBJ2-3): NAGVMQNPRHLVRRRGQEARLRCSPMKGHSHVYWYRQLPEEGLKFMVYLQKENIIDESGMPKERFSAEFPKEGPSILRIQQVVRGDSAAYFCASSPGLAADTQYFGPGTRLTVL.